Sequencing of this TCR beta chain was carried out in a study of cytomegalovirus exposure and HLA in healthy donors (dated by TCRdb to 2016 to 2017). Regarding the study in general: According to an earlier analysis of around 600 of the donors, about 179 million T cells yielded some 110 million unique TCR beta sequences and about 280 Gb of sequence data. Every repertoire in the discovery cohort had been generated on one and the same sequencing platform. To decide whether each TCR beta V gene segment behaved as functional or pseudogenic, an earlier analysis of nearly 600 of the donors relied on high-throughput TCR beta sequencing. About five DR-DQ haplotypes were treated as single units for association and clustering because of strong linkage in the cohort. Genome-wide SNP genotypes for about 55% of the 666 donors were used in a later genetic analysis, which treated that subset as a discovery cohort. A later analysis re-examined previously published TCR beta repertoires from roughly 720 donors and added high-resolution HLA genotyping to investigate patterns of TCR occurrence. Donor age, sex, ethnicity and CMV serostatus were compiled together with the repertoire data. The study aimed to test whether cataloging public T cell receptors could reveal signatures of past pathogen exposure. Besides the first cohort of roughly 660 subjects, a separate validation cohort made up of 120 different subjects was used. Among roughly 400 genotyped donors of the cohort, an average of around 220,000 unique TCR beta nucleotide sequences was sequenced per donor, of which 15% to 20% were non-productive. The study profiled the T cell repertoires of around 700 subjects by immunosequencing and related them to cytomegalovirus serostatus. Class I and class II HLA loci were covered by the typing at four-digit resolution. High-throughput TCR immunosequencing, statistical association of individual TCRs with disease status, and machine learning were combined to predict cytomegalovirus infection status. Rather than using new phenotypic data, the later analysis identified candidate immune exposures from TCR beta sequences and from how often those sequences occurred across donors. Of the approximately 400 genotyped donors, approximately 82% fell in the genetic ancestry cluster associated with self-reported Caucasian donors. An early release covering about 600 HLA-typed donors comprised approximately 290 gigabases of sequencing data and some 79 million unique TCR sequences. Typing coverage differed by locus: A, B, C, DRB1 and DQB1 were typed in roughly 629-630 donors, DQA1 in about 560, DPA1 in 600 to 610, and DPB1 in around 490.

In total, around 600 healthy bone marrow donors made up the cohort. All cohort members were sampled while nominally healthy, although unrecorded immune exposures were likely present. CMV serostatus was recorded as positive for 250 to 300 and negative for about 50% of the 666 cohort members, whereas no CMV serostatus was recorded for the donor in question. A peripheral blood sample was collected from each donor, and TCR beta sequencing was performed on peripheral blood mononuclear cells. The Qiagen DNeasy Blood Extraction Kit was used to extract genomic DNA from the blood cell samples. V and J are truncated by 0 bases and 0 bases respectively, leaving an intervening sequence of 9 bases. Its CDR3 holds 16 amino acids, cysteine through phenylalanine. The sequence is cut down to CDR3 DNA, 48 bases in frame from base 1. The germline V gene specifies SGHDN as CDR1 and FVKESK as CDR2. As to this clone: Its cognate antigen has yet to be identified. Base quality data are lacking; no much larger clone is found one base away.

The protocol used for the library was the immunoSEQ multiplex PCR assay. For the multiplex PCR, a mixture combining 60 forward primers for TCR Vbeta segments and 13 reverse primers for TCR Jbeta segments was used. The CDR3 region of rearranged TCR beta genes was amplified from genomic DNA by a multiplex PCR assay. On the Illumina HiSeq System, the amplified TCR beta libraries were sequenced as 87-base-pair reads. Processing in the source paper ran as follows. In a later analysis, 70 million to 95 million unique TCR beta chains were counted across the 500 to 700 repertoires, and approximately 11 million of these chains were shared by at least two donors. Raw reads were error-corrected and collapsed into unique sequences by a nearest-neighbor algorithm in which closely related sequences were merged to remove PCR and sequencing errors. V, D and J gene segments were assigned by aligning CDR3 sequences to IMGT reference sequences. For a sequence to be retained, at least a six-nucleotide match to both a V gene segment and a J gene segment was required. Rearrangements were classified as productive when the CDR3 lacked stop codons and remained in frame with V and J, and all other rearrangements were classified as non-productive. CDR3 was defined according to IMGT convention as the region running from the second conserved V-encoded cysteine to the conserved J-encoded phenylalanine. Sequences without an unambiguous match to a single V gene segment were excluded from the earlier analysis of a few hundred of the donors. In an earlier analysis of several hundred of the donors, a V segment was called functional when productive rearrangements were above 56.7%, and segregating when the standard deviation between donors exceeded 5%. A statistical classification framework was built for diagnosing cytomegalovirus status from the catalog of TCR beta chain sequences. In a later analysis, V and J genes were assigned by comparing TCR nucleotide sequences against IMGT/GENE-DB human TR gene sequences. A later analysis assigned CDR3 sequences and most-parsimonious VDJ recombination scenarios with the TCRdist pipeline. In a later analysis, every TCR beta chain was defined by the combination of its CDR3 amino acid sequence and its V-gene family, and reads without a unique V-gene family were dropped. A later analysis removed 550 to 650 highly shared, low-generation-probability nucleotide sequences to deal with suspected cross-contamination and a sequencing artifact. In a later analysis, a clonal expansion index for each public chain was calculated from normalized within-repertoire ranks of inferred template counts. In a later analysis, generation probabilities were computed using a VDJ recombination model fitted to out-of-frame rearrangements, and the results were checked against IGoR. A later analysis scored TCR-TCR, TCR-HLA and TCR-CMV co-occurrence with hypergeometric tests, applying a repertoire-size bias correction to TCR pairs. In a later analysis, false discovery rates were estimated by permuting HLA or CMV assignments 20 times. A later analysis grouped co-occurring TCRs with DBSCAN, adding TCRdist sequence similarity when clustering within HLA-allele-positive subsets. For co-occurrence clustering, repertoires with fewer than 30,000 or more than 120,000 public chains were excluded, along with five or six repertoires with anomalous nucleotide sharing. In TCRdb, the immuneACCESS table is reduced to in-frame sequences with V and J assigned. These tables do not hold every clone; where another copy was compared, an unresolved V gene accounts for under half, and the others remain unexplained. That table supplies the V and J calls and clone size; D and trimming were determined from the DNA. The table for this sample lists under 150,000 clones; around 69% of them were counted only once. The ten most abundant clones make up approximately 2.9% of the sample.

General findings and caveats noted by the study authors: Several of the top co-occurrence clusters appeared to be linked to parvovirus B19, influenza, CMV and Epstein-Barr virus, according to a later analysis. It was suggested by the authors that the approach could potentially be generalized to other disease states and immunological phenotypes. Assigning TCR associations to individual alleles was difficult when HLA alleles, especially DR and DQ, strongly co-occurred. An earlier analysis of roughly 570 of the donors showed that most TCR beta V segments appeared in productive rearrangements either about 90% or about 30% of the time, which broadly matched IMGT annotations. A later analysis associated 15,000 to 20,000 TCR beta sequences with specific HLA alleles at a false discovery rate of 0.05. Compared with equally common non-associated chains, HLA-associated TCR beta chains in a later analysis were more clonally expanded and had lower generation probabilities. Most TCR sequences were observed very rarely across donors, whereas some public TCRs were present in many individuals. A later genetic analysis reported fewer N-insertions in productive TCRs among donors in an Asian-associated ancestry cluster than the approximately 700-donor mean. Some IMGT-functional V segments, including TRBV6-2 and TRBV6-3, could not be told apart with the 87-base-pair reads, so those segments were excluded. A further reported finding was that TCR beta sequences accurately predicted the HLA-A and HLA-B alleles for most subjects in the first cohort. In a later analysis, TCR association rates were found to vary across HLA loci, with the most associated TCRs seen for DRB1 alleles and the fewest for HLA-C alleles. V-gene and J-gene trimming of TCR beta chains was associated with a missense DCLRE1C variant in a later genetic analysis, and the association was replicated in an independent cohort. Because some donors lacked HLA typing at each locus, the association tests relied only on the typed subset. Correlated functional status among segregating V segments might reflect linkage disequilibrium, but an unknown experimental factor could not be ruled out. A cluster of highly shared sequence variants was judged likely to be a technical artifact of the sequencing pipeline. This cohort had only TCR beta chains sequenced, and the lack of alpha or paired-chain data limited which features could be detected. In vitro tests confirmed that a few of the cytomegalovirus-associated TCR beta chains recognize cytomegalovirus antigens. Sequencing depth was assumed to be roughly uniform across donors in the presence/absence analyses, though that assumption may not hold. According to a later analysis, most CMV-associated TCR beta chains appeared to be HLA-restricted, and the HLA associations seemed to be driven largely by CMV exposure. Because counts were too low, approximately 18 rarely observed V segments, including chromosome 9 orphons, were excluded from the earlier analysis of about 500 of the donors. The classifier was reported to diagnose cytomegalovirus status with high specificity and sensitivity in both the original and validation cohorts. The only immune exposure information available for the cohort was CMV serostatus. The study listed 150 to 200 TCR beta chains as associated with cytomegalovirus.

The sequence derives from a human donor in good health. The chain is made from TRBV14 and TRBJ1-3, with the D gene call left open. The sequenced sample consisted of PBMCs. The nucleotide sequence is TGTGCCAGCAGCCAAGATCTCGGGGACTCTGGAAACACCATATATTTT. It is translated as CASSQDLGDSGNTIYF.